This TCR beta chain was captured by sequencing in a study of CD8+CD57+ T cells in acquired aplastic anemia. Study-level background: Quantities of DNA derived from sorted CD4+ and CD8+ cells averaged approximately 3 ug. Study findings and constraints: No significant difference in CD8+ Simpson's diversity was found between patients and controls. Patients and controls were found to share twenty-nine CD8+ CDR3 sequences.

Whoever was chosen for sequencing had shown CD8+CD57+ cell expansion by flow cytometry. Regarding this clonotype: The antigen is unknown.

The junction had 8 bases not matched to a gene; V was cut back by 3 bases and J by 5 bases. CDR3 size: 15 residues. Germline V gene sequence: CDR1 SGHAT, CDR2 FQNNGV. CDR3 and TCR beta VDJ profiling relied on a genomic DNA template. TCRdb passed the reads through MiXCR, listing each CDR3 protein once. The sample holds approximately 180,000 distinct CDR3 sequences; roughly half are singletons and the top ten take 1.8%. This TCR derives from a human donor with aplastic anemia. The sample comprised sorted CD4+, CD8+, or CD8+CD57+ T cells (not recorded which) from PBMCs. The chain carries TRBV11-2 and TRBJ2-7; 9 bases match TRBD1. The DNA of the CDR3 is TGTGCCAGCAGCTTCTCTCCGGACAGGGGTCACGAGCAGTACTTC. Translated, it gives CASSFSPDRGHEQYF.